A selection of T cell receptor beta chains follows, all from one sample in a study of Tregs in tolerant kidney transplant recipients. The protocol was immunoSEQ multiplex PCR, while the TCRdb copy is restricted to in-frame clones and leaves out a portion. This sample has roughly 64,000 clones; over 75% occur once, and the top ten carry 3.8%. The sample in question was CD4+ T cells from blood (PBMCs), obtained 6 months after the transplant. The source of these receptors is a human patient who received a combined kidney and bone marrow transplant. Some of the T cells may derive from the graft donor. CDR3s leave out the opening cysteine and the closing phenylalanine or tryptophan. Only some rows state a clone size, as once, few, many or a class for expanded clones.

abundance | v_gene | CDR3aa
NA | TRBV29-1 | SVEISQAGDTQY
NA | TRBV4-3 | ASSQRGGLTEAF
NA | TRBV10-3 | AISGNSGRVDEQY
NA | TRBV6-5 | ASRRKRGGTDTQY
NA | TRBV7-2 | ASSLGTTSYNEQF
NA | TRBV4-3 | TSSQDAGAGELF
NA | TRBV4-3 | ASSQGGTQNTGELF
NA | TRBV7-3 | ASSPTSGGAHTGELF
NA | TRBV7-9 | ASSPTSGTSGPSYNEQF
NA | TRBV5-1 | ASSLPTDEQY
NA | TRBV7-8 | ASSSTPPAPLH
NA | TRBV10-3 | AISRTGDYNEQF
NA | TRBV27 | ASSQGRPQRTYGYEQY
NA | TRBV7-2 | ASRQSLRDRDTQY
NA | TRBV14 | ASSLGRRLQQETQY
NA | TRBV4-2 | ASSLVPGLNTGELF
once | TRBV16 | ASSSGGQGKTIQY
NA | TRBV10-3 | AISRLTSGRRDTQY
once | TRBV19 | ASSHHRYLGGNQETQY
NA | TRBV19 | ASSAWTSVRETQY
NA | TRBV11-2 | ASSPTQGTGANVLT
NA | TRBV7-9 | ASSRDRGVAATYEQY
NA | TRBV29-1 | SVEGTETYNEQF
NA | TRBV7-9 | ASSSASGLVVGTQY
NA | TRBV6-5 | ASSYRGGYT
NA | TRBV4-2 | ASSQDPGTGYGYT
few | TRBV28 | ASSPPGTSGGRQETQY
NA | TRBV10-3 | ATYDRVNTEAF
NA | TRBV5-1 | ASSSDRVHNEQF
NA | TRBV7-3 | ASSSFNGAEAF
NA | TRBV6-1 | ASSEDRVEETQY
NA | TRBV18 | ASPITGFLGYT
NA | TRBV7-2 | ASSSTGGPYNEQF
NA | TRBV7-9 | ASSQGRGTEAF
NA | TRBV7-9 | ASSSPGQGKTQY
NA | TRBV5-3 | ARSLNVAAYEQY
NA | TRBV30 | AWSVGFRQGARSGANVLT
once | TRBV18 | ASSWTSGEDTQY
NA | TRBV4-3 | ASSQDQDRRNNEQF
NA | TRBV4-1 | ASSLTDRTNYGYT